Presented here are 8 T cell receptor beta chains from one specimen sequenced in a study of blood T cell repertoires in COVID-19. Profiling relied on immunoSEQ multiplex PCR, and the TCRdb table lists in-frame clones only, not all of them. The repertoire holds roughly 70,000 clones, with 80% as singletons. Specimen: peripheral blood. The origin of the receptors is a human donor in a cohort sampled during active COVID-19.

The chain links TRBV19 to TRBJ1-1; no reliable D call. Trimming pared 3 bases from V and 4 bases from J, leaving 9 bases between. The germline gives CDR1 LNHDA, CDR2 SQIVND (reference sequence). CDR3 length equals 13 residues. The CDR3 region has the DNA TGTGCCAGTAGTATTTGGGCCAGCACTGAAGCTTTCTTT. Translated, it gives CASSIWASTEAFF.

This chain links TRBV5-1 with TRBJ2-5, with a possible D match to TRBD1 (5 bases). CDR1 is SGHRS and CDR2 is YFSETQ in the germline V gene. Trimming took off 2 bases at V and 2 bases at J, with 10 bases between the two ends. The length of the CDR3 is 14 residues. Here the CDR3 reads CASSLQDQQETQYF. For the CDR3, the DNA is TGCGCCAGCAGCTTACAGGACCAACAAGAGACCCAGTACTTC.

The rearrangement uses TRBV27 and TRBJ2-7, with a tentative D call TRBD1 (5 bases). The ends were cut back, 11 bases at V and 3 bases at J, with 20 bases in the middle. Germline V gene lookup returns CDR1 MNHEY and CDR2 SMNVEV (reference sequence). The CDR3 is made up of 14 amino acids. The CDR3 spells CAAHPAGKFYEQYF. In DNA form, the CDR3 reads TGTGCCGCCCACCCGGCAGGGAAGTTCTACGAGCAGTACTTC.

V is TRBV19 and J is TRBJ1-5, with D perhaps TRBD1 (6 bases). This CDR3 contains 14 residues. V dropped 4 bases and J dropped 9 bases, with 16 bases sitting between them. Looked up from germline, CDR1 is LNHDA and CDR2 is SQIVND (reference sequence). This chain's CDR3 is CASSNDRTRVPQHF. For the CDR3, the DNA is TGTGCCAGTAGTAACGACAGGACTAGAGTGCCCCAGCATTTT.

The chain recombines TRBV2 with TRBJ2-3, with TRBD2 matching over 10 bases. The V segment lost 3 bases and the J segment 4 bases; nucleotides outside the gene matches: 4. CDR1 and CDR2 (germline): SNHLY, FYNNEI. The CDR3 loop spans 15 amino acids. The CDR3 coding sequence is TGTGCCAGCAGTGACCTAGCGGGAGTATCAGATACGCAGTATTTT. As protein: CASSDLAGVSDTQYF.

J is TRBJ1-6 and V is TRBV3-1 (or the pseudogene TRBV3-2); TRBD1 matches 7 bases. Germline lookup yields CDR1 LGHDT and CDR2 YNNKEL (reference sequence). V dropped 4 bases and J dropped 10; count of bases not matched to a gene: 16. The CDR3 is 17 amino acids. The CDR3 DNA reads as TGTGCCAGCAGCCTGGGGACAGCCTCCCCGGTTGGGTCACCCCTCCACTTT. Amino acids: CASSLGTASPVGSPLHF.

V gene TRBV7-8 combines with J gene TRBJ1-2, with TRBD1 matching over 7 bases. CDR1 is SGHVS, CDR2 FQNEAQ, per germline. The ends lost 3 bases at V and 2 bases at J; junction bases unmatched: 6. The CDR3 spans 15 residues. The CDR3 here is CASSLNRGANYGYTF. In DNA, the CDR3 is TGTGCCAGCAGCTTGAACAGGGGCGCGAACTATGGCTACACCTTC.

About this clone itself: One junction end does not reproduce the germline sequence, and a read error may be involved. This chain links TRBV18 with TRBJ1-2, with 9 bases identical to TRBD1. CDR3 length: 15 amino acids. Germline loops: CDR1 KGHSH, CDR2 LQKENI. The CDR3 spells CASSPQGARNYGYTF. CDR3 DNA sequence: TGTGCCAGCTCGCCACAGGGGGCGCGGAACTATGGCTACACCTTC.